The source of this T cell receptor beta chain is a study of cytomegalovirus exposure and HLA in healthy donors. Across the study: Approximately 80 million unique TCRs from HLA-typed donors were held in an early data release. Points from the study as a whole: Presence/absence analyses rested on an assumption that sequencing depth was roughly uniform across donors.

This clone is a singleton in its sample. The antigen is not known. Looked up from germline, CDR1 is MGHRA and CDR2 is YSYEKL. V lost 4 bases to trimming and J lost 2 bases; unmatched junction nucleotides: 5. This CDR3 has 17 amino acids. The PCR was carried out with 60 Vbeta primers and 13 Jbeta primers. Profiling relied on immunoSEQ multiplex PCR, and the TCRdb table lists in-frame clones only, not all of them. The table records more than 110,000 clones, roughly 77% of them present only once. The rearrangement uses TRBV4-1 and TRBJ2-3; 14 bases map to TRBD2. Input material: PBMCs. The receptor was derived from a female donor in good health and CMV-seronegative. CDR3 in DNA: TGCGCCAGCAGCCGAGGACTAGCGGGGGGCCTCACAGATACGCAGTATTTT. The encoded protein is CASSRGLAGGLTDTQYF.